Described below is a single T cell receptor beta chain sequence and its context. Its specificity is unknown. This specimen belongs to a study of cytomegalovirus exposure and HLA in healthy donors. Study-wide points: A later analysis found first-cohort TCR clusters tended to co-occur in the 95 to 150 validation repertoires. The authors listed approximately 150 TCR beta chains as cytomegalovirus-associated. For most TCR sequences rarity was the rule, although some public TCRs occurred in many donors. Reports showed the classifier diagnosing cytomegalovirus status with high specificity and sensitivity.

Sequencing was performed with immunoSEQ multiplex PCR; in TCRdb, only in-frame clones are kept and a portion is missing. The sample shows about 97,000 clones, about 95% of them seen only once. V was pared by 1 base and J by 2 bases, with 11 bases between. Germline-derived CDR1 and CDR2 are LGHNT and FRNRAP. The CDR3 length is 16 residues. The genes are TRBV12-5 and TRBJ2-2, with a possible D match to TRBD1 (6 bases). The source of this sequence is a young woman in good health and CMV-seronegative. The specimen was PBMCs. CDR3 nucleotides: TGTGCTAGTGGTTTGGGAGACAGGCCTAACACCGGGGAGCTGTTTTTT. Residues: CASGLGDRPNTGELFF.